This TCR beta chain derives from a study of blood T cell repertoires in COVID-19. About the research overall: Whether acute or convalescent, the COVID-19 samples came from the United States, Italy and Spain. In each case, the material was cDNA or gDNA derived from T cells, B-cell-depleted T cells, or PBMCs.

Only one count was recorded for this clone. Per the original data handling: Estimation of nucleated cell counts was performed using reference gene primer amplification. The data were produced by immunoSEQ multiplex PCR, yet TCRdb's version contains in-frame clones alone and is incomplete. V, J and clone size are those of that table, while D and trimming were read from the DNA. Of some 340,000 clones in the sample, around 85% are singletons; the top ten hold under 4%. This TCR was recovered from a woman between 18 and 29 years old with acute or convalescent COVID-19. Sample: peripheral blood.

In nucleotides, the CDR3 is TGCGCCAGCAGTGAGTTCGCAACAGGGAGTAACACTGAAGCTTTCTTT. Protein: CASSEFATGSNTEAFF. The chain couples TRBV10-1 to TRBJ1-1; possible D gene TRBD1, 6 bases. From germline, CDR1 is WNHNN and CDR2 SYGVQD (reference sequence). Deletions cut 1 base from V and 2 bases from J, with 14 bases between. The CDR3 is 16 residues long.